In this sample, the clone carrying this TCR beta chain turned up once. Its specificity is not known. TCRdb's copy holds only in-frame clones and misses some; the assay was immunoSEQ multiplex PCR. The sample holds about 140,000 clones, just under 95% seen once. The sample belongs to a study of T cell responses to AZD1222 COVID-19 vaccine. Findings of the study overall: Spike-specific TCR breadth and depth were elevated following two AZD1222 doses. As reported, nearly half of all spike-specific TCRs target variant regions that are unmutated. Clonal diversity was possibly underestimated, and the donors were mostly white British, with more females.

Trimming cost V 0 bases and J 0 bases, with 13 bases left between them. The length of the CDR3 is 17 residues. Per germline, CDR1 SGDLS and CDR2 YYNGEE. The origin of this receptor is an adult in good health. V and J are TRBV9 and TRBJ1-3; D unresolved. The sample here was peripheral blood, taken on day 0 of AZD1222 vaccination. The CDR3 DNA sequence: TGTGCCAGCAGCGTAGATCCCGACACAGCCTCTGGAAACACCATATATTTT. Translated: CASSVDPDTASGNTIYF.